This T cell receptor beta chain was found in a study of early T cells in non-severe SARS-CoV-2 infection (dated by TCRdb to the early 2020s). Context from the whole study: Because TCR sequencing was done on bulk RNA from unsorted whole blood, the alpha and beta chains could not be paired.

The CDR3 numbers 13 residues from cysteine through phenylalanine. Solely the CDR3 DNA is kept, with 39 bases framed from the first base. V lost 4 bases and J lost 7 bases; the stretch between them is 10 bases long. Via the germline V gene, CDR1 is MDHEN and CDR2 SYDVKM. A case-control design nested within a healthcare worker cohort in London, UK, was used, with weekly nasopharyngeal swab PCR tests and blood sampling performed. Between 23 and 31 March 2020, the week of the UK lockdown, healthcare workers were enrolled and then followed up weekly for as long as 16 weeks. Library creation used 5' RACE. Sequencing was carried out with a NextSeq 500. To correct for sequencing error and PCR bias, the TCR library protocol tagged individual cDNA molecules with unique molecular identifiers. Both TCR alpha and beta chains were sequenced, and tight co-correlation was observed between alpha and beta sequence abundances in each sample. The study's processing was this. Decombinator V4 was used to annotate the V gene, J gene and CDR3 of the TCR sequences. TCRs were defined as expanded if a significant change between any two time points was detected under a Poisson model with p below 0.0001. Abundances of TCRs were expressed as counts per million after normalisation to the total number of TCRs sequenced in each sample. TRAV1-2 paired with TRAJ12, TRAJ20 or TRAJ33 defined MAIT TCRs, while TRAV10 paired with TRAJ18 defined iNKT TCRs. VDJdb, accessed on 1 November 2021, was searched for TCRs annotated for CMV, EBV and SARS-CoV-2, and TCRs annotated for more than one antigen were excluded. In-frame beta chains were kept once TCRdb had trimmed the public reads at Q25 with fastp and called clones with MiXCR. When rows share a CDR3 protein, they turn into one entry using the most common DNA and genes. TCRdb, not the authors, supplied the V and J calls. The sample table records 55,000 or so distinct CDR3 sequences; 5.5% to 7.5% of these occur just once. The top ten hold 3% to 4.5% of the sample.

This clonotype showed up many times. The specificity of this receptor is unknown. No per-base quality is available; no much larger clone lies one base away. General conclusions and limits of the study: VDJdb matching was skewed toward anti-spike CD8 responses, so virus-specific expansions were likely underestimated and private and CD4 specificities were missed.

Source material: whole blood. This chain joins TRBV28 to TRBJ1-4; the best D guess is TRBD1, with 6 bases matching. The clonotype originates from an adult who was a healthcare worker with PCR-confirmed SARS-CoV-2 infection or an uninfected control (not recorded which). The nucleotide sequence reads TGTGCCAGCAGTTCGGGGGGCTCTGAAAAACTGTTTTTT. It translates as CASSSGGSEKLFF.